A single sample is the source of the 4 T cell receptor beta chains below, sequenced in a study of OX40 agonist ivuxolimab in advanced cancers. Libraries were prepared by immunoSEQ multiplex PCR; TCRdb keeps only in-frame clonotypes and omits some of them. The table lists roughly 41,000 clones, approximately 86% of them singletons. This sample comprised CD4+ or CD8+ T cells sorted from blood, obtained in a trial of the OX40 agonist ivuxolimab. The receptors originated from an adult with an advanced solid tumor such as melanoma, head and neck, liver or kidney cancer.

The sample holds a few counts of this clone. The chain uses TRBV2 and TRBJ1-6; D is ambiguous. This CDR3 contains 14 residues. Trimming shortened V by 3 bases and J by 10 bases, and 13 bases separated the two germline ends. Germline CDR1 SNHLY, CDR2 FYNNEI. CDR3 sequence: CASSEIRSGSPLHF. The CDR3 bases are TGTGCCAGCAGTGAGATCAGGTCAGGCTCACCCCTCCACTTT.

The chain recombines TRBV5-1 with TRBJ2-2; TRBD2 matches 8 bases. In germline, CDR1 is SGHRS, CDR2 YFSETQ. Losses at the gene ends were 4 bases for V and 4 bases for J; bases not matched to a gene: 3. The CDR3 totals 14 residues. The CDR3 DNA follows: TGCGCCAGCAGCGTTAGCGGGATCACCGGGGAGCTGTTTTTT. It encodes CASSVSGITGELFF.

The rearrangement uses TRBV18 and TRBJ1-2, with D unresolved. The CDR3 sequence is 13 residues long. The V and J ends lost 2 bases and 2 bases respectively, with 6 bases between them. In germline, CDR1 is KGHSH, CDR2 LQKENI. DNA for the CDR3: TGTGCCAGCTCACCAGACAAGAACTATGGCTACACCTTC. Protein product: CASSPDKNYGYTF.

CDR3 sequence (DNA): TGTGCCAGCAGCTTTAAAAGACAGGGGATCGGGGAGCTGTTTTTT. The encoded protein is CASSFKRQGIGELFF. This chain connects TRBV11-1 to TRBJ2-2, with TRBD1 matching 8 bases. The CDR3 is made up of 15 amino acids. CDR1 is SGHAT, CDR2 FQDESV, per germline (reference sequence). Trimming took 3 bases from V and 7 from J; bases not matched to a gene: 7.